The text below deals with one T cell receptor beta chain. The antigen is unknown. The sample originates from a study of Ad26.COV2.S vaccination and SARS-CoV-2 variants. Study-level results: Vaccinees displayed broader spike-specific TCR repertoires than placebo recipients. Non-spike TCR breadth was similar in vaccine and placebo recipients.

Germline V gives CDR1 SGHRS, CDR2 YFSETQ. The CDR3 consists of 15 residues. J was trimmed by 5 bases and V by 0 bases; bases with no gene match: 8. Sequencing was performed with immunoSEQ multiplex PCR; in TCRdb, only in-frame clones are kept and a portion is missing. Of around 240,000 clones detected, 88% appear once; the ten largest clones hold about 10%. Treatment in this sample: roughly 18 received Ad26.COV2.S at low or high dose, single or two shots; five or six received placebo; per-sample allocation not given. The samples were gathered on day 63 after the first injection of vaccine or placebo. Vaccination used an Ad26 vector expressing Wuhan-strain SARS-CoV-2 spike.

The source is a person between 18 and 65 years old who received the Ad26.COV2.S COVID-19 vaccine or a placebo. The sequenced sample was peripheral blood, obtained in a trial of Ad26.COV2.S vaccine versus placebo. The genes are TRBV5-1 and TRBJ2-7, with 7 bases lining up with TRBD1. The CDR3 DNA reads as TGCGCCAGCAGCTTGGGGGGACAGACCCTAGACGAGCAGTACTTC. Its translation: CASSLGGQTLDEQYF. The variable domain in full, with the rest retrieved from reference TRBV5-1 and TRBJ2-7, is KAGVTQTPRYLIKTRGQQVTLSCSPISGHRSVSWYQQTPGQGLQFLFEYFSETQRNKGNFPGRFSGRQFSNSRSEMNVSTLELGDSALYLCASSLGGQTLDEQYFGPGTRLTVT.